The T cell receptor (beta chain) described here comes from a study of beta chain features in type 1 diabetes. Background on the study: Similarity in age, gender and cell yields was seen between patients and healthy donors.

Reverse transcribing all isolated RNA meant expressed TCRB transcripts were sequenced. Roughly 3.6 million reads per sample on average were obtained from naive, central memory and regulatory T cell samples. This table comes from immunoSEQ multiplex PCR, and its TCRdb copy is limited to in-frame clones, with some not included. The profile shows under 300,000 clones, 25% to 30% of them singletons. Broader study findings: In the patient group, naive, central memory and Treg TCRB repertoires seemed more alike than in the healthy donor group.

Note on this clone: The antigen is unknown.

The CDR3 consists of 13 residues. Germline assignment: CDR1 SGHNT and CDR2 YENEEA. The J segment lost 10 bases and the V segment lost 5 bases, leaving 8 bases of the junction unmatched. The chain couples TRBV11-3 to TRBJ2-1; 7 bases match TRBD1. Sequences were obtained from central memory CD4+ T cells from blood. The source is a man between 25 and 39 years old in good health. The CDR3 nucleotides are TGTGCCAGCAGCCCGTACAGGGGACACGAGCAGTTCTTC. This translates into CASSPYRGHEQFF. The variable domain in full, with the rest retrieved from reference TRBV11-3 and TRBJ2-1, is EAGVVQSPRYKIIEKKQPVAFWCNPISGHNTLYWYLQNLGQGPELLIRYENEEAVDDSQLPKDRFSAERLKGVDSTLKIQPAELGDSAVYLCASSPYRGHEQFFGPGTRLTVL.